This T cell receptor (beta chain) is from a study of blood T cell repertoires in COVID-19. Study information: The origin of the acute and convalescent COVID-19 samples was the United States, Italy and Spain.

Trimming left V 5 bases short and J 9 bases short, with 14 bases between. This CDR3 is 13 amino acids long. Per the germline V gene, CDR1 is LGHDT and CDR2 is YNNKEL (reference sequence). Original data processing: Counts of nucleated cells, estimated from reference gene primer amplification, were obtained. Generated by immunoSEQ multiplex PCR, the TCRdb table keeps only in-frame clones and is missing some. D and trimming were read from the DNA, whereas the V and J calls and clone size are those reported in that table. This sample has 150,000 to 200,000 clones; about 88% occur once, and the top ten carry 2.1%.

The chain employs TRBV3-1 (or the pseudogene TRBV3-2) and TRBJ1-5; the D gene is possibly TRBD1 (5 bases). The sequenced material came from peripheral blood. This TCR came from a man aged 70 or older with active or convalescent COVID-19. The CDR3 DNA reads TGTGCCAGCAGCTCTCTATCAGGGCCGCCCCAGCATTTT. Encoded protein: CASSSLSGPPQHF.